This T cell receptor beta chain was profiled in a study of shared clonotypes between healthy human individuals. The CDR3 is 18 residues long. The V gene's germline CDR1 is LNHNV and CDR2 YYDKDF (reference sequence). V shed 5 bases, J shed 3 bases, and the junction held 14 bases outside the gene matches. Clones were sequenced by immunoSEQ multiplex PCR, and TCRdb holds only the in-frame ones, with some missing. In the table there are under 2,500,000 clones, 95% of which are singletons. The study separated CD4+ cells into CD45RA+ naive and CD45RA-negative memory subsets. The J gene is TRBJ2-3, the V gene TRBV15, with 10 bases that match TRBD2. This clonotype originated in a man aged 18 to 35 in good health. Sequenced: naive CD4+ T cells sorted from blood. Subset specified: CD45RA+ positively selected. The CDR3, as DNA: TGTGCCACCAGCGGATACTACACCGGACTAGCGGTGACAGATACGCAGTATTTT. Translated, it gives CATSGYYTGLAVTDTQYF. Full variable domain (rest looked up from reference TRBV15 and TRBJ2-3): DAMVIQNPRYQVTQFGKPVTLSCSQTLNHNVMYWYQQKSSQAPKLLFHYYDKDFNNEADTPDNFQSRRPNTSFCFLDIRSPGLGDTAMYLCATSGYYTGLAVTDTQYFGPGTRLTVL.